A selection of T cell receptor beta chains follows, all from one sample in a study of blood T cell repertoires in COVID-19. TCRdb's copy holds only in-frame clones and misses some; the assay was immunoSEQ multiplex PCR. Of some 150,000 clones detected, 70% to 90% appear once; the ten largest clones hold approximately 10%. Sequencing was done on a sample of peripheral blood. These receptors were collected from a woman over 75 with acute or convalescent COVID-19. Each CDR3 is given with its conserved first and last residue. D genes are given only for firm matches. Clone sizes are given selectively: once, few, many, or a class where the clone is expanded.

CDR3	DNA	D	size	V	J
CASSMATTGDEKLFF	TGTGCCAGTAGTATGGCGACTACCGGGGATGAAAAACTGTTTTTT	-	-	TRBV19	TRBJ1-4
CASSSRQGGPYGYTF	TGTGCCAGCAGCTCGCGACAGGGTGGTCCCTATGGCTACACCTTC	TRBD1	-	TRBV11-2	TRBJ1-2
CATSSHGGATEAFF	TGTGCCACCAGCAGCCATGGGGGGGCCACTGAAGCTTTCTTT	-	-	TRBV15	TRBJ1-1
CASSLDSRNTEAFF	TGCGCCAGCAGCTTGGATTCTAGGAACACTGAAGCTTTCTTT	-	-	TRBV5-1	TRBJ1-1
CASSEEAGGDGYTF	TGTGCCAGCAGTGAAGAGGCAGGGGGAGATGGCTACACCTTC	TRBD1	-	TRBV2	TRBJ1-2
CAIAPEQGAYGYTF	TGTGCCATAGCACCGGAACAGGGGGCCTATGGCTACACCTTC	TRBD1	few	TRBV2	TRBJ1-2
CASSPGSRTAGELFF	TGTGCCAGCTCACCCGGATCACGGACAGCCGGGGAGCTGTTTTTT	-	-	TRBV18	TRBJ2-2
CASSLRGGSGNTIYF	TGTGCCAGCAGCTTGCGAGGGGGCTCTGGAAACACCATATATTTT	-	once	TRBV7-9	TRBJ1-3
CASSIPLHQAGGTNEKLFF	TGTGCCAGTAGTATACCTCTCCATCAAGCAGGGGGAACTAATGAAAAACTGTTTTTT	TRBD1	-	TRBV19	TRBJ1-4
CASSRYAPLLGLNSPLHF	TGTGCCAGCAGCCGATATGCCCCCCTGCTAGGCCTAAATTCACCCCTCCACTTT	-	once	TRBV6-6	TRBJ1-6
CASSQASGNQPQHF	TGTGCCAGCAGCCAAGCGTCAGGGAATCAGCCCCAGCATTTT	-	-	TRBV3-1/TRBV3-2	TRBJ1-5
CASSSRTGRQETQYF	TGTGCCAGCAGCTCTCGGACAGGACGACAAGAGACCCAGTACTTC	TRBD1	-	TRBV7-6	TRBJ2-5
CASSFRGATNEKLFF	TGTGCCAGCAGTTTTCGGGGGGCAACTAATGAAAAACTGTTTTTT	-	-	TRBV6-5	TRBJ1-4
CASSIGPAPGEQNIQYF	TGTGCCAGTAGTATTGGTCCCGCACCGGGAGAACAAAACATTCAGTACTTC	-	-	TRBV19	TRBJ2-4
CASSRGLAGDTDTQYF	TGCGCCAGCAGCCGGGGACTAGCGGGGGACACAGATACGCAGTATTTT	TRBD2	-	TRBV5-1	TRBJ2-3
CASSLGSTANEKLFF	TGTGCCAGCAGCTTAGGGTCTACAGCTAATGAAAAACTGTTTTTT	-	-	TRBV11-2	TRBJ1-4
CASSSGGGYYGYTF	TGCGCCAGCAGCTCCGGCGGCGGTTACTATGGCTACACCTTC	-	-	TRBV5-1	TRBJ1-2
CASSSGPGSNQPQHF	TGTGCCAGCAGCTCCGGGCCGGGGAGCAATCAGCCCCAGCATTTT	-	-	TRBV3-1/TRBV3-2	TRBJ1-5